Listed below are T cell receptor beta chains from one sample, sequenced in a study of cytomegalovirus exposure and HLA in healthy donors. Sequencing was performed with immunoSEQ multiplex PCR; in TCRdb, only in-frame clones are kept and a portion is missing. The sample carries approximately 160,000 clones, 77% recorded once. The sequenced material came from PBMCs. These receptors all stem from a middle-aged woman in good health and CMV-seropositive. CDR3s include the opening cysteine and the closing phenylalanine or tryptophan. The D gene is left open where the match is weak. Not every row has a clone size; where given, it reads once, few, many or a size class.

d_gene: .
abundance: .
v_gene: TRBV4-3
j_gene: TRBJ2-1
CDR3aa: CASSQEGTRLYNEQFF
CDR3nt: TGCGCCAGCAGCCAAGAAGGGACTCGCCTTTACAATGAGCAGTTCTTC

d_gene: .
abundance: .
v_gene: TRBV19
j_gene: TRBJ1-1
CDR3aa: CASSIESGGTEAFF
CDR3nt: TGTGCCAGTAGTATAGAGAGCGGGGGCACTGAAGCTTTCTTT

d_gene: .
abundance: .
v_gene: TRBV29-1
j_gene: TRBJ1-2
CDR3aa: CSGILQGLGDGYTF
CDR3nt: TGCAGCGGGATCCTACAGGGACTAGGGGATGGCTACACCTTC

d_gene: TRBD1
abundance: .
v_gene: TRBV7-6
j_gene: TRBJ1-1
CDR3aa: CASSSGQGAGTEAFF
CDR3nt: TGTGCCAGCAGCTCAGGACAGGGGGCGGGCACTGAAGCTTTCTTT

d_gene: TRBD1
abundance: .
v_gene: TRBV2
j_gene: TRBJ1-4
CDR3aa: CASSELRDRGEKLFF
CDR3nt: TGTGCCAGCAGTGAATTAAGGGACAGGGGTGAAAAACTGTTTTTT

d_gene: .
abundance: .
v_gene: TRBV5-1
j_gene: TRBJ2-5
CDR3aa: CASSQGQETQYF
CDR3nt: TGCGCCAGCAGCCAGGGACAAGAGACCCAGTACTTC

d_gene: .
abundance: .
v_gene: TRBV11-2
j_gene: TRBJ2-6
CDR3aa: CASSLESGANVLTF
CDR3nt: TGTGCCAGCAGCTTAGAGTCAGGGGCCAACGTCCTGACTTTC

d_gene: .
abundance: few
v_gene: TRBV11-3
j_gene: TRBJ2-1
CDR3aa: CASSLSSPHEQFF
CDR3nt: TGTGCCAGCAGCTTGAGTAGCCCCCATGAGCAGTTCTTC

d_gene: .
abundance: .
v_gene: TRBV6-1
j_gene: TRBJ2-5
CDR3aa: CASISGGAEQETQYF
CDR3nt: TGTGCCAGCATATCGGGGGGCGCGGAACAAGAGACCCAGTACTTC

d_gene: TRBD1
abundance: .
v_gene: TRBV2
j_gene: TRBJ2-7
CDR3aa: CASSEAGQGNQQYF
CDR3nt: TGTGCCAGCAGTGAAGCGGGACAGGGGAATCAGCAGTACTTC

d_gene: TRBD1
abundance: .
v_gene: TRBV5-1
j_gene: TRBJ2-7
CDR3aa: CASSLKGGGNEQYF
CDR3nt: TGCGCCAGCAGCTTGAAAGGGGGCGGAAACGAGCAGTACTTC

d_gene: .
abundance: .
v_gene: TRBV19
j_gene: TRBJ2-4
CDR3aa: CASSSGTEQAKNIQYF
CDR3nt: TGTGCCAGTAGTAGCGGGACAGAGCAAGCCAAAAACATTCAGTACTTC

d_gene: .
abundance: .
v_gene: TRBV9
j_gene: TRBJ2-1
CDR3aa: CASSLQVGGKGNEQFF
CDR3nt: TGTGCCAGCAGCCTACAAGTGGGGGGAAAGGGCAATGAGCAGTTCTTC

d_gene: .
abundance: .
v_gene: TRBV2
j_gene: TRBJ1-5
CDR3aa: CASRAQPGNNQPQHF
CDR3nt: TGTGCCAGCAGAGCGCAGCCTGGTAACAATCAGCCCCAGCATTTT

d_gene: TRBD1
abundance: .
v_gene: TRBV6-5
j_gene: TRBJ2-2
CDR3aa: CASRSGQGVAGELFF
CDR3nt: TGTGCCAGCAGGAGTGGACAGGGAGTCGCCGGGGAGCTGTTTTTT

d_gene: .
abundance: .
v_gene: TRBV27
j_gene: TRBJ1-2
CDR3aa: CASSLGQGDGYTF
CDR3nt: TGTGCCAGCAGTTTAGGGCAGGGTGATGGCTACACCTTC

d_gene: .
abundance: once
v_gene: TRBV7-8
j_gene: TRBJ1-2
CDR3aa: CASSLGRENGYTF
CDR3nt: TGTGCCAGCAGCTTGGGCAGGGAAAATGGCTACACCTTC

d_gene: TRBD2
abundance: .
v_gene: TRBV30
j_gene: TRBJ2-7
CDR3aa: CAWSVGRGAYEQYF
CDR3nt: TGTGCCTGGAGTGTAGGACGGGGGGCCTACGAGCAGTACTTC

d_gene: TRBD1
abundance: .
v_gene: TRBV18
j_gene: TRBJ1-1
CDR3aa: CASSPTEGATEAFF
CDR3nt: TGTGCCAGCTCACCGACTGAGGGGGCCACTGAAGCTTTCTTT

d_gene: TRBD2
abundance: .
v_gene: TRBV2
j_gene: TRBJ2-3
CDR3aa: CASTRLASSTDTQYF
CDR3nt: TGTGCCAGCACCCGACTAGCGTCTAGCACAGATACGCAGTATTTT

d_gene: .
abundance: .
v_gene: TRBV21-1
j_gene: TRBJ1-1
CDR3aa: CASSKWGTGGPRAFF
CDR3nt: TGTGCCAGCAGCAAATGGGGGACAGGGGGCCCCAGGGCTTTCTTT

d_gene: .
abundance: .
v_gene: TRBV4-3
j_gene: TRBJ2-3
CDR3aa: CASSQDPSTDTQYF
CDR3nt: TGCGCCAGCAGCCAAGACCCTTCCACAGATACGCAGTATTTT

d_gene: .
abundance: .
v_gene: TRBV30
j_gene: TRBJ1-1
CDR3aa: CASDPLTGPNTEAFF
CDR3nt: TGTGCATCCGACCCTCTGACAGGCCCGAACACTGAAGCTTTCTTT

d_gene: TRBD1
abundance: once
v_gene: TRBV6-5
j_gene: TRBJ2-1
CDR3aa: CASAHSGTGTNEQFF
CDR3nt: TGTGCCAGCGCTCACTCCGGGACAGGGACGAATGAGCAGTTCTTC

d_gene: TRBD2
abundance: .
v_gene: TRBV30
j_gene: TRBJ2-1
CDR3aa: CAFQREGWNEQFF
CDR3nt: TGTGCTTTCCAGCGGGAGGGTTGGAATGAGCAGTTCTTC

d_gene: .
abundance: .
v_gene: TRBV9
j_gene: TRBJ1-1
CDR3aa: CASSVRGSSHTEAFF
CDR3nt: TGTGCCAGCAGCGTTAGAGGGAGTAGTCACACTGAAGCTTTCTTT

d_gene: .
abundance: .
v_gene: TRBV9
j_gene: TRBJ2-3
CDR3aa: CASSASTADTQYF
CDR3nt: TGTGCCAGCAGCGCCTCGACAGCAGATACGCAGTATTTT

d_gene: .
abundance: .
v_gene: TRBV5-8
j_gene: TRBJ2-6
CDR3aa: CASRYRGANVLTF
CDR3nt: TGTGCCAGCAGGTACAGGGGGGCCAACGTCCTGACTTTC

d_gene: TRBD2
abundance: .
v_gene: TRBV10-2
j_gene: TRBJ2-5
CDR3aa: CASSEGIAGPQETQYF
CDR3nt: TGCGCCAGCAGTGAGGGAATAGCGGGGCCTCAAGAGACCCAGTACTTC

d_gene: .
abundance: .
v_gene: TRBV5-5
j_gene: TRBJ2-5
CDR3aa: CASSLAGDETQYF
CDR3nt: TGTGCCAGCAGCTTGGCGGGAGATGAGACCCAGTACTTC

d_gene: .
abundance: .
v_gene: TRBV6-6
j_gene: TRBJ1-3
CDR3aa: CASISGRISGNTIYF
CDR3nt: TGTGCCAGCATCTCAGGGAGGATATCTGGAAACACCATATATTTT

d_gene: TRBD1
abundance: .
v_gene: TRBV30
j_gene: TRBJ1-6
CDR3aa: CAWSRQGDNSPLHF
CDR3nt: TGTGCCTGGAGTAGACAGGGGGATAATTCACCCCTCCACTTT

d_gene: TRBD2
abundance: .
v_gene: TRBV6-5
j_gene: TRBJ2-3
CDR3aa: CASSRWGGSTDTQYF
CDR3nt: TGTGCCAGCAGTCGCTGGGGGGGAAGTACAGATACGCAGTATTTT

d_gene: TRBD1
abundance: .
v_gene: TRBV7-2
j_gene: TRBJ2-7
CDR3aa: CASSLEGTGVGEQYF
CDR3nt: TGTGCCAGCAGCTTAGAAGGGACAGGGGTGGGAGAGCAGTACTTC

d_gene: .
abundance: .
v_gene: TRBV6-5
j_gene: TRBJ2-1
CDR3aa: CASSYGSGNEQFF
CDR3nt: TGTGCCAGCAGTTACGGGAGTGGGAATGAGCAGTTCTTC

d_gene: .
abundance: once
v_gene: TRBV30
j_gene: TRBJ2-5
CDR3aa: CAWSVRQETQYF
CDR3nt: TGTGCCTGGAGTGTACGGCAAGAGACCCAGTACTTC

d_gene: .
abundance: few
v_gene: TRBV20-1
j_gene: TRBJ1-1
CDR3aa: CAIMRNTEAFF
CDR3nt: TGCGCTATTATGCGGAACACTGAAGCTTTCTTT

d_gene: TRBD1
abundance: .
v_gene: TRBV28
j_gene: TRBJ2-5
CDR3aa: CASSLGGQGAETQYF
CDR3nt: TGTGCCAGCAGTTTAGGGGGGCAGGGGGCAGAGACCCAGTACTTC

d_gene: .
abundance: few
v_gene: TRBV6-6
j_gene: TRBJ1-1
CDR3aa: CASTAQVPNTEAFF
CDR3nt: TGTGCCAGCACCGCACAGGTTCCGAACACTGAAGCTTTCTTT

d_gene: TRBD1
abundance: .
v_gene: TRBV7-2
j_gene: TRBJ2-7
CDR3aa: CASRAGGQGTYEQYF
CDR3nt: TGTGCCAGCAGAGCTGGGGGACAGGGGACCTACGAGCAGTACTTC

d_gene: TRBD1
abundance: .
v_gene: TRBV30
j_gene: TRBJ2-2
CDR3aa: CAWSLYPLSPRGPGELFF
CDR3nt: TGTGCCTGGAGTCTATACCCACTCTCCCCCAGGGGGCCCGGGGAGCTGTTTTTT

d_gene: TRBD1
abundance: .
v_gene: TRBV5-1
j_gene: TRBJ1-3
CDR3aa: CASSFGQGSSGNTIYF
CDR3nt: TGCGCCAGCAGTTTTGGACAGGGGAGCTCTGGAAACACCATATATTTT

d_gene: TRBD1
abundance: few
v_gene: TRBV7-8
j_gene: TRBJ2-7
CDR3aa: CASSWGQGRSTYEQYF
CDR3nt: TGTGCCAGCAGCTGGGGACAGGGTAGGTCGACCTACGAGCAGTACTTC

d_gene: .
abundance: once
v_gene: TRBV6-5
j_gene: TRBJ1-6
CDR3aa: CASRFTNSPLHF
CDR3nt: TGTGCCAGCAGATTTACAAATTCACCCCTCCACTTT

d_gene: TRBD2
abundance: once
v_gene: TRBV20-1
j_gene: TRBJ2-1
CDR3aa: CSGRGGNEQFF
CDR3nt: TGCAGTGGGCGGGGGGGCAATGAGCAGTTCTTC

d_gene: .
abundance: .
v_gene: TRBV11-3
j_gene: TRBJ2-7
CDR3aa: CASSPRGSSYEQYF
CDR3nt: TGTGCCAGCAGCCCTAGGGGAAGCTCCTACGAGCAGTACTTC

d_gene: TRBD2
abundance: .
v_gene: TRBV19
j_gene: TRBJ2-3
CDR3aa: CASPSGGRAQYF
CDR3nt: TGTGCCAGTCCTAGCGGGGGGAGGGCGCAGTATTTT

d_gene: TRBD1
abundance: .
v_gene: TRBV6-5
j_gene: TRBJ2-1
CDR3aa: CASSGSDRVHEQFF
CDR3nt: TGTGCCAGCAGTGGATCAGACAGGGTCCATGAGCAGTTCTTC